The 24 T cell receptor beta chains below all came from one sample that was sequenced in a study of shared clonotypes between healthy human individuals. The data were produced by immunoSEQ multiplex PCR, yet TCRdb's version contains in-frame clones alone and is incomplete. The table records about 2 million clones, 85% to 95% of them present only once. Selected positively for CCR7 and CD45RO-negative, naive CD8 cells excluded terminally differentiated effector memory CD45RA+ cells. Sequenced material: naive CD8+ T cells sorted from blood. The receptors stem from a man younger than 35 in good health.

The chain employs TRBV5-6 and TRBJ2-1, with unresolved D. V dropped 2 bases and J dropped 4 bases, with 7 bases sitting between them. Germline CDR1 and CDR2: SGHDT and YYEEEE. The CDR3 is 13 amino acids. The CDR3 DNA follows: TGTGCCAGCAGCTTTAAGGTTTACAATGAGCAGTTCTTC. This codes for CASSFKVYNEQFF.

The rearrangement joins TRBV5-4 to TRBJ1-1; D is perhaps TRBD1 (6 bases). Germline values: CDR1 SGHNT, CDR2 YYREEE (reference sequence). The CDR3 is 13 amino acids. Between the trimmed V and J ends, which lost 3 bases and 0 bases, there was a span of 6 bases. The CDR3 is CASSWTVNTEAFF. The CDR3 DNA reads TGTGCCAGCAGCTGGACAGTGAACACTGAAGCTTTCTTT.

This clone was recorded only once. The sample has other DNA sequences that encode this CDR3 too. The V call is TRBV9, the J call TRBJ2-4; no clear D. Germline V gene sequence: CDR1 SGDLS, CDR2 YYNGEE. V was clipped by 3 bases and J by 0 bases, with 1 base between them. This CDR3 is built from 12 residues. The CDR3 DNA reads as TGTGCCAGCAGCGGAGCCAAAAACATTCAGTACTTC. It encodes CASSGAKNIQYF. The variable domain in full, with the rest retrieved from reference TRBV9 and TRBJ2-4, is DSGVTQTPKHLITATGQRVTLRCSPRSGDLSVYWYQQSLDQGLQFLIQYYNGEERAKGNILERFSAQQFPDLHSELNLSSLELGDSALYFCASSGAKNIQYFGAGTRLSVL.

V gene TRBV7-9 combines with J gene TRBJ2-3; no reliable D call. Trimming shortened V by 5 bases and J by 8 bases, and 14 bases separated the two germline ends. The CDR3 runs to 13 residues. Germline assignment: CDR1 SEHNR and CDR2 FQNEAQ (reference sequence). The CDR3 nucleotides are TGTGCCAGCAGCGAAACAGTAGGGTTTACGCAGTATTTT. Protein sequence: CASSETVGFTQYF.

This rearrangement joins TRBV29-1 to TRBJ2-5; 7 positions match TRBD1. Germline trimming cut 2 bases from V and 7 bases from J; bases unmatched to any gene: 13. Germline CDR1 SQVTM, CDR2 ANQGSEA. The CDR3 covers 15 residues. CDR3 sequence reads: CSVEPPGTAIGTQYF. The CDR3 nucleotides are TGCAGCGTTGAACCCCCCGGGACAGCTATTGGGACCCAGTACTTC.

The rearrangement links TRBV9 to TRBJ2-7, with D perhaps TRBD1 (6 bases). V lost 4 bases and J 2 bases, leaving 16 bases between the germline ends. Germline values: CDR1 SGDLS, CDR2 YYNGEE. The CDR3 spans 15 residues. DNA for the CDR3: TGTGCCAGCAGCCAGGGGTCGGGTCCGACCTACGAGCAGTACTTC. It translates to CASSQGSGPTYEQYF.

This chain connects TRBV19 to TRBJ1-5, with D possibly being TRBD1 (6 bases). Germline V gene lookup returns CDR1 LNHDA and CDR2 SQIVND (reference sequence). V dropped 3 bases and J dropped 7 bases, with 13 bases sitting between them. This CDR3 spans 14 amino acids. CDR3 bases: TGTGCCAGTAGTATGTGGGGGGCCCGGCAGCCCCAGCATTTT. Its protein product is CASSMWGARQPQHF.

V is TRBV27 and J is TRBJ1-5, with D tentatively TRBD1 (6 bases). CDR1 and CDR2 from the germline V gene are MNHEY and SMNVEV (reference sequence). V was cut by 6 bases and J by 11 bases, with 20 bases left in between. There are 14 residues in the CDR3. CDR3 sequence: CASSPGTSIGSQHF. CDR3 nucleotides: TGTGCCAGCAGCCCCGGGACATCGATCGGGTCCCAGCATTTT.

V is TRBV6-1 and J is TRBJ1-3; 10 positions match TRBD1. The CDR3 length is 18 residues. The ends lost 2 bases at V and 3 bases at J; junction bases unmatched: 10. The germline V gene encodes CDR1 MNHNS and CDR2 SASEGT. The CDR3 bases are TGTGCCAGCAGTGAAAGGGACAGGGGAGGAGTATATGGAAACACCATATATTTT. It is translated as CASSERDRGGVYGNTIYF.

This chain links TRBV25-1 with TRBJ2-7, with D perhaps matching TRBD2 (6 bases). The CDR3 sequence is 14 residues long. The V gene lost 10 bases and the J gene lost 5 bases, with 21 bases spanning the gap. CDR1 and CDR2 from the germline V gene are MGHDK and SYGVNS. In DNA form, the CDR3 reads TGTGCCACCAAGAGGCGGGGCGGCTGGGACGAGCAGTACTTC. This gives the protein CATKRRGGWDEQYF.

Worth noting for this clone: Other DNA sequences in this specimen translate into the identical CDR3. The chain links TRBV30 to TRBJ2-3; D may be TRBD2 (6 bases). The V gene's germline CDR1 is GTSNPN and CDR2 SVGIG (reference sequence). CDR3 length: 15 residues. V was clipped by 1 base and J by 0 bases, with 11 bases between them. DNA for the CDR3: TGTGCCTGGAGTGCGGGGACTGCTAGCACAGATACGCAGTATTTT. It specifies CAWSAGTASTDTQYF.

CDR3 nucleotide sequence: TGCGCCAGCAGCTATTTCGTAGGGACGGAGTCCAATGAGCAGTTCTTC. Translation gives CASSYFVGTESNEQFF. The chain carries TRBV4-3 and TRBJ2-1; D is possibly TRBD1 or TRBD2 (5 bases each). The CDR3 has 16 amino acids. The germline CDR1 and CDR2 sequences are LGHNA and YSLEER. The V and J ends lost 5 bases and 6 bases respectively, with 20 bases between them.

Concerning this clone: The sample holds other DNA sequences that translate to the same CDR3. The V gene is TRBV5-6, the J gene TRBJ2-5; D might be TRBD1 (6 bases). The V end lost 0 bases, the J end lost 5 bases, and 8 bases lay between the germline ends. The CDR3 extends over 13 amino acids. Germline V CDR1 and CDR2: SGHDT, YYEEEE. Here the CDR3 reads CASSLEGGETQYF. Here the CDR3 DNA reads TGTGCCAGCAGCTTGGAAGGGGGTGAGACCCAGTACTTC.

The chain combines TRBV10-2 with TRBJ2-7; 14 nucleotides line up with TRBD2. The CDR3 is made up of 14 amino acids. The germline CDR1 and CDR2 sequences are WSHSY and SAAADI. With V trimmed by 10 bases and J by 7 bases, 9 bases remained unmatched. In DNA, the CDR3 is TGCGCCACCTTGGGACTAGCGGGAGTGAGGGAGCAGTACTTC. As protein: CATLGLAGVREQYF.

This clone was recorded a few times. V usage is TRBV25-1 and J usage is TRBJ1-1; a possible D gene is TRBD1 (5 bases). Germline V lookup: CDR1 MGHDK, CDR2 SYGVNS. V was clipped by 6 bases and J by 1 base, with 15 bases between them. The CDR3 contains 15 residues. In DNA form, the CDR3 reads TGTGCCAGCAGCGTACCGGGACGGGAGAACACTGAAGCTTTCTTT. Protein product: CASSVPGRENTEAFF.

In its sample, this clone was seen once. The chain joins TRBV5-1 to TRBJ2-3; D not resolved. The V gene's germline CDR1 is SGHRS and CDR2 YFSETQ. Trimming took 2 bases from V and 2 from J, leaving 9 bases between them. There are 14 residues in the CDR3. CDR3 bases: TGCGCCAGCAGCTTACTTATTCCCACAGATACGCAGTATTTT. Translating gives CASSLLIPTDTQYF.

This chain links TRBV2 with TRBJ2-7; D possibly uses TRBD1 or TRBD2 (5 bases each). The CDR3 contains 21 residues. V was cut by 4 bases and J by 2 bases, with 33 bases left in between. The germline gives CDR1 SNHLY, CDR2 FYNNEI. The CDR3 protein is CASSVFRGDSPTQSLTYEQYF. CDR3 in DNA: TGTGCCAGCAGTGTATTTAGGGGAGACTCACCCACCCAAAGTCTAACCTACGAGCAGTACTTC.

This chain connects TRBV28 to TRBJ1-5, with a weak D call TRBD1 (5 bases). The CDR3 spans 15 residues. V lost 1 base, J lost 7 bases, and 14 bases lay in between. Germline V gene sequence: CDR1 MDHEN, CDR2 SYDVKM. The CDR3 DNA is TGTGCCAGCAGTTTATCTATGGGGGGAAGCCAGCCCCAGCATTTT. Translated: CASSLSMGGSQPQHF.

CDR3 sequence: CASSIGQEPFSYTF. CDR3 in DNA: TGTGCCAGCAGTATTGGACAGGAGCCGTTTAGCTACACCTTC. The chain joins TRBV27 to TRBJ1-2; 7 bases fit TRBD1. This CDR3 has 14 residues. V was pared by 5 bases and J by 9 bases, with 12 bases of the junction left unmatched. The germline V gene encodes CDR1 MNHEY and CDR2 SMNVEV (reference sequence).

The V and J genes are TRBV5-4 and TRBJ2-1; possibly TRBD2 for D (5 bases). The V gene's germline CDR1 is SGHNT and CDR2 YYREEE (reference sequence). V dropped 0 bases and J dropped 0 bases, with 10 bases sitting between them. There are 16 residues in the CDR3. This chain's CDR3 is CASSLALGSSYNEQFF. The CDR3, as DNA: TGTGCCAGCAGCTTGGCACTGGGGAGCTCCTACAATGAGCAGTTCTTC. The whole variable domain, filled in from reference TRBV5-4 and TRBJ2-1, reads ETGVTQSPTHLIKTRGQQVTLRCSSQSGHNTVSWYQQALGQGPQFIFQYYREEENGRGNFPPRFSGLQFPNYSSELNVNALELDDSALYLCASSLALGSSYNEQFFGPGTRLTVL.

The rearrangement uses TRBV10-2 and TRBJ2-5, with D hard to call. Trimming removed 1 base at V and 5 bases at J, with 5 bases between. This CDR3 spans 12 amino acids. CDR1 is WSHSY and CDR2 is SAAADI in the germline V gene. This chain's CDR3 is CASSELGETQYF. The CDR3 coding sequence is TGCGCCAGCAGTGAGTTAGGGGAGACCCAGTACTTC.

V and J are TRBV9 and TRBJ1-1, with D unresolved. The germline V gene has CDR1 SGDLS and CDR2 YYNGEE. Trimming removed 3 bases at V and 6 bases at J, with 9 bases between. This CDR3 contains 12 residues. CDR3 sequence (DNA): TGTGCCAGCAGCGGCGATTCCGCTGAAGCTTTCTTT. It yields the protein CASSGDSAEAFF.

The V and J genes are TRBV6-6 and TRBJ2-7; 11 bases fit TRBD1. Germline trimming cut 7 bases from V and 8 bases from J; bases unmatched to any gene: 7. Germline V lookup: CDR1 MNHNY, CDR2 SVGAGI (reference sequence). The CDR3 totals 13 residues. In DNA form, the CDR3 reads TGTGCCAGCACCTCGGAGGACAGGGGGCAGCAGTACTTC. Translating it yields CASTSEDRGQQYF.

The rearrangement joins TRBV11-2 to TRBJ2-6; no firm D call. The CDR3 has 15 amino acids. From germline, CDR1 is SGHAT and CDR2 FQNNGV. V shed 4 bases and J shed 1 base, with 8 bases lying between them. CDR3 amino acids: CASSSYGSGANVLTF. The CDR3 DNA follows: TGTGCCAGCAGCTCCTATGGGTCTGGGGCCAACGTCCTGACTTTC.